The 13 T cell receptor beta chains below were found in one sample sequenced in a study of post-analysis software for immune sequencing data. Overall study results and limits: With TRBV5-6, TRBV5-1 and TRBV20-1 included, about five TRBV segments were more frequent in patients than in controls.

For these TCRs, the target antigens are not known. The TCR beta cDNA libraries contained unique molecular identifiers. TCRdb ran MiXCR on the PCR reads and lists one entry per CDR3 protein. The sample yields hundreds of thousands of distinct CDR3 sequences, about 50% seen once. The sequenced sample was blood. Receptor source: a girl aged 10-17 years with multiple sclerosis.

V is TRBV4-1 and J is TRBJ2-1; the D gene is possibly TRBD2 (5 bases). Trimming shortened V by 0 bases and J by 0 bases, and 18 bases separated the two germline ends. Per the germline V gene, CDR1 is MGHRA and CDR2 is YSYEKL. The CDR3 is 19 residues long. In DNA form, the CDR3 reads TGCGCCAGCAGCCAAGACAACCCGAGGGCGGAGAGCTCCTACAATGAGCAGTTCTTC. It translates to CASSQDNPRAESSYNEQFF.

A few counts support this clonotype. The chain couples TRBV20-1 to TRBJ2-1; TRBD2 is a possible D gene (7 bases). Judging by the DNA end, TRBJ2-7 fits better; the J call may be wrong. The CDR3 consists of 13 residues. CDR1 is DFQATT and CDR2 is SNEGSKA in the germline V gene (reference sequence). CDR3 in amino acids: CSARGRGDNEQYF. CDR3 DNA sequence: TGCAGTGCTAGGGGTCGGGGGGACAATGAGCAGTACTTC.

This chain joins TRBV20-1 and TRBJ2-3, with TRBD2 as a possible D gene (5 bases). The V and J ends lost 2 bases and 6 bases respectively, with 9 bases between them. Germline CDR1 reads DFQATT; CDR2 reads SNEGSKA (reference sequence). This CDR3 spans 12 amino acids. CDR3 protein: CSARPGMDTQYF. The CDR3, as DNA: TGCAGTGCTAGACCGGGAATGGATACGCAGTATTTT.

The chain uses TRBV2 and TRBJ1-5, with TRBD1 matching over 8 bases. Per the germline V gene, CDR1 is SNHLY and CDR2 is FYNNEI. There are 16 residues in the CDR3. With V trimmed by 2 bases and J by 3 bases, 6 bases remained unmatched. CDR3 DNA sequence: TGTGCCAGCAGTGAACAGGGGGCAGGCATCAATCAGCCCCAGCATTTT. This gives the protein CASSEQGAGINQPQHF. The whole variable domain, remainder taken from reference TRBV2 and TRBJ1-5, is EPEVTQTPSHQVTQMGQEVILRCVPISNHLYFYWYRQILGQKVEFLVSFYNNEISEKSEIFDDQFSVERPDGSNFTLKIRSTKLEDSAMYFCASSEQGAGINQPQHFGDGTRLSIL.

V gene TRBV7-2 combines with J gene TRBJ2-1; D not resolved. The germline gives CDR1 SGHTA, CDR2 FQGNSA. The CDR3 loop spans 13 amino acids. The ends were cut back, 5 bases at V and 5 bases at J, with 10 bases in the middle. In nucleotides, the CDR3 is TGTGCCAGCAGCCTAAGAATGGACAATGAGCAGTTCTTC. It yields the protein CASSLRMDNEQFF.

The V call is TRBV12-3 or TRBV12-4, the J call TRBJ2-7; D may be TRBD2 (6 bases). This CDR3 spans 15 amino acids. V lost 6 bases to trimming and J lost 4 bases, with 19 bases between them. In nucleotides, the CDR3 is TGTGCCAGCAGACCGGACGGAGGAGGGTCTTACGAGCAGTACTTC. The encoded protein is CASRPDGGGSYEQYF.

This rearrangement joins TRBV7-9 to TRBJ2-7, with D perhaps matching TRBD1 (6 bases). CDR3 size: 12 residues. V gave up 1 base and J gave up 10 bases, with 11 bases separating them. CDR1 SEHNR and CDR2 FQNEAQ come from the germline V gene (reference sequence). CDR3 residues: CASSLDAGEQYF. In DNA form, the CDR3 reads TGTGCCAGCAGCTTAGACGCAGGGGAACAGTACTTC.

The chain employs TRBV7-9 and TRBJ2-1, with D unresolved. Trimming removed 3 bases from V and 7 bases from J, with 13 bases in between. The CDR3 consists of 14 residues. Looked up from germline, CDR1 is SEHNR and CDR2 is FQNEAQ (reference sequence). CDR3 residues: CASSFLTLGNEQFF. Here the CDR3 DNA reads TGTGCCAGCAGCTTCCTTACGCTTGGGAATGAGCAGTTCTTC. Combining the CDR3 with reference TRBV7-9 and TRBJ2-1 gives the whole variable domain DTGVSQNPRHKITKRGQNVTFRCDPISEHNRLYWYRQTLGQGPEFLTYFQNEAQLEKSRLLSDRFSAERPKGSFSTLEIQRTEQGDSAMYLCASSFLTLGNEQFFGPGTRLTVL.

The gene calls are TRBV29-1 and TRBJ2-5, with TRBD1 matching 9 bases. Near its end, the DNA agrees better with TRBJ2-7, so the J call may be wrong. Germline V lookup: CDR1 SQVTM, CDR2 ANQGSEA. This CDR3 region has 12 residues. The CDR3 spells CSPGTGRNEQYF. The CDR3 DNA sequence: TGCAGCCCGGGGACAGGGCGGAACGAGCAGTACTTC.

The chain employs TRBV12-3 or TRBV12-4 and TRBJ1-2; no reliable D call. Trimming stripped 5 bases from V and 0 bases from J, with 13 bases between. The CDR3 is 15 residues long. The chain's CDR3 is CASSGRPLTNYGYTF. CDR3 DNA: TGTGCCAGCAGTGGACGGCCCCTCACTAACTATGGCTACACCTTC.

The genes are TRBV27 and TRBJ1-1; 7 bases map to TRBD1. This CDR3 is built from 16 residues. The V and J ends lost 6 bases and 0 bases, in that order; junction bases with no gene match: 10. The V gene's germline CDR1 is MNHEY and CDR2 SMNVEV (reference sequence). CDR3 coding DNA: TGTGCCAGCAGCCCTCGACAGGGTTATATGAACACTGAAGCTTTCTTT. It is translated as CASSPRQGYMNTEAFF.

The V call is TRBV12-3 or TRBV12-4, the J call TRBJ1-5; unclear D gene. The CDR3 is 14 residues long. V lost 2 bases to trimming and J lost 9 bases, with 14 bases between them. The CDR3 nucleotides read TGTGCCAGCAGTTTAAATCCCCCCGGAGGGCCCCAGCATTTT. This encodes CASSLNPPGGPQHF.

This clonotype has just a few counts. The chain has TRBV29-1 and TRBJ2-7; 7 bases match TRBD2. The germline V gene has CDR1 SQVTM and CDR2 ANQGSEA. The CDR3 is 15 amino acids. V was clipped by 4 bases and J by 0 bases; unmatched bases: 9. CDR3 region: CSVVPPGGSSYEQYF. The CDR3 DNA reads TGCAGCGTTGTCCCCCCCGGCGGGAGCTCCTACGAGCAGTACTTC.